This entry lists 14 T cell receptor beta chains sequenced from one sample in a study of T cell responses to AZD1222 COVID-19 vaccine. Generated by immunoSEQ multiplex PCR, the TCRdb table keeps only in-frame clones and is missing some. The table lists approximately 190,000 clones, approximately 90% of them singletons. Sequencing was performed on peripheral blood, taken on day 0 of AZD1222 vaccination. The receptors stem from an adult in good health.

In this sample, this clone turned up once. The chain recombines TRBV6-5 with TRBJ1-1, with 7 positions matching TRBD1. Unmatched junction bases numbered 6, after V lost 2 bases and J lost 6 bases. The length of the CDR3 is 14 residues. Looked up from germline, CDR1 is MNHEY and CDR2 is SVGAGI. The CDR3 region has the DNA TGTGCCAGCAGTTACAAGGGGGCGCCCGCTGAAGCTTTCTTT. Encoded protein: CASSYKGAPAEAFF.

The gene calls are TRBV12-3 or TRBV12-4 and TRBJ1-3; D is unresolved. The V gene lost 3 bases and the J gene lost 1 base, with 1 base spanning the gap. CDR3 length: 12 amino acids. CDR3 coding DNA: TGTGCCAGCAGTTTTTCTGGAAACACCATATATTTT. This encodes CASSFSGNTIYF.

The J gene is TRBJ1-6, the V gene TRBV6-5; 8 positions agree with TRBD1. In germline, CDR1 is MNHEY, CDR2 SVGAGI. This CDR3 is 15 amino acids long. V lost 0 bases and J lost 9; bases outside the gene matches: 4. The DNA for the CDR3 is TGTGCCAGCAGTTACTCCGGGACAGGACTTTCACCCCTCCACTTT. This gives the protein CASSYSGTGLSPLHF.

The gene calls are TRBV6-2 or TRBV6-3 and TRBJ2-7, with D hard to call. V was clipped by 2 bases and J by 5 bases, with 7 bases between them. CDR1 and CDR2 (germline): MNHEY, SVGEGT. This CDR3 has 12 amino acids. The CDR3 nucleotides are TGTGCCAGCAGTTACGCAACGGACGAGCAGTACTTC. The encoded protein is CASSYATDEQYF.

This clone was observed a single time. The V and J genes are TRBV7-3 and TRBJ2-3; the match to TRBD2 covers 16 bases. In germline, CDR1 is SGHTA, CDR2 FQGTGA. This CDR3 has 15 residues. V gave up 2 bases and J gave up 10 bases; unmatched junction bases: 3. CDR3 loop: CASSLGTSGGVAQYF. The CDR3 DNA follows: TGTGCCAGCAGCTTAGGGACTAGCGGGGGGGTGGCGCAGTATTTT.

V usage is TRBV28 and J usage is TRBJ1-2, with 8 bases that match TRBD1. CDR1 MDHEN and CDR2 SYDVKM come from the germline V gene. The length of the CDR3 is 14 residues. Trimming took 4 bases from V and 3 from J; bases not matched to a gene: 4. CDR3 protein: CASSSGGYDYGYTF. CDR3 sequence (DNA): TGTGCCAGCAGTTCAGGGGGCTATGACTATGGCTACACCTTC.

The count of this clone is one. This chain connects TRBV19 to TRBJ2-7, with D possibly matching TRBD1 (6 bases). Germline values: CDR1 LNHDA, CDR2 SQIVND (reference sequence). Trimming took off 3 bases at V and 2 bases at J, with 11 bases between the two ends. The CDR3 has 14 amino acids. The CDR3 bases are TGTGCCAGTAGTATGGGGGCAATCGCCTACGAGCAGTACTTC. It codes for CASSMGAIAYEQYF.

In regard to this clone: Mismatch with germline at one junction end may stem from a read error. V gene TRBV6-5 combines with J gene TRBJ2-7; the D call may be TRBD1 or TRBD2 (5 bases each). The CDR3 sequence is 13 residues long. Germline CDR1 is MNHEY and CDR2 is SVGAGI. This chain's CDR3 is CAGDRGKNYEQYF. CDR3 bases: TGCGCCGGGGATCGGGGCAAAAACTACGAGCAGTACTTC.

The V and J genes are TRBV5-1 and TRBJ2-3, with a possible D match to TRBD1 (6 bases). The CDR3 sequence is 14 residues long. Trimming took 5 bases from V and 4 from J, leaving 14 bases between them. Germline CDR1 and CDR2: SGHRS and YFSETQ. CDR3 amino acids: CASSYRAGADTQYF. In DNA form, the CDR3 reads TGCGCCAGCAGTTACAGGGCTGGCGCAGATACGCAGTATTTT.

For the CDR3, the DNA is TGTGCCAGCAGCTTAGCAGAGTCGGCTGGCTACACCTTC. This codes for CASSLAESAGYTF. The chain couples TRBV14 to TRBJ1-2; D unresolved. With 5 bases removed from V and 7 bases from J, the gap between germline ends came to 14 bases. This CDR3 comprises 13 residues. Per the germline V gene, CDR1 is SGHDN and CDR2 is FVKESK.

V and J are TRBV5-4 and TRBJ1-2; D unclear. V dropped 3 bases and J dropped 9 bases, with 9 bases sitting between them. CDR1 and CDR2 (germline): SGHNT, YYREEE (reference sequence). The CDR3 runs 11 residues. The CDR3 nucleotides read TGTGCCAGCAGCTCACTCAGAAGCTACACCTTC. This codes for CASSSLRSYTF.

The chain joins TRBV5-5 to TRBJ1-6; TRBD1 agrees at 9 bases. Germline-derived CDR1 and CDR2 are SGHKS and YYEKEE (reference sequence). CDR3 length: 16 amino acids. The V and J ends lost 4 bases and 7 bases, in that order; junction bases with no gene match: 9. The DNA of the CDR3 is TGTGCCAGCAGCGAGACGACAGGGGGGGCGAATTCACCCCTCCACTTT. Translated, it gives CASSETTGGANSPLHF.

This rearrangement joins TRBV11-2 to TRBJ2-7, with 12 positions matching TRBD2. CDR3 size: 15 residues. V lost 3 bases, J lost 2 bases, and 2 bases stayed unmatched. CDR1 and CDR2 (germline): SGHAT, FQNNGV. CDR3 DNA: TGTGCCAGCAGCTTTCCTAGCGGGGGGGCCTACGAGCAGTACTTC. Translating it yields CASSFPSGGAYEQYF.

This chain uses TRBV27 with TRBJ1-1, with D unresolved. Germline CDR1 and CDR2: MNHEY and SMNVEV (reference sequence). Trimming left V 6 bases short and J 2 bases short, with 7 bases between. The CDR3 is 12 amino acids. The CDR3 region has the DNA TGTGCCAGCAGCCCCGGTAACACTGAAGCTTTCTTT. Protein sequence: CASSPGNTEAFF.